These T cell receptor beta chains were read from a single sample in a study of CD8+CD57+ T cells in acquired aplastic anemia. TCRdb re-analysed the reads in MiXCR, keeping a single row per CDR3 protein. The sample consists of approximately 250,000 distinct CDR3 sequences, roughly 82% of them appearing once. Sequences were obtained from sorted CD4+, CD8+, or CD8+CD57+ T cells (not recorded which) from PBMCs. All receptors come from a human donor with aplastic anemia. Each CDR3 is given with its conserved first and last residue. A D gene is named only where the DNA matches it firmly. Part of the rows lack a size; the others show once, few, many or a class for expanded clones.

d_gene	abundance	v_gene	j_gene	CDR3nt	CDR3aa
.	many	TRBV7-9	TRBJ1-1	TGTGCCAGCAGCCCGGACTCTCCAGGGGCATCGGCGGCTTTCTTT	CASSPDSPGASAAFF
TRBD2	many	TRBV13	TRBJ2-2	TGTGCCAGCAGCGGCCACTTAGGAGATGAGCGGGAGTTGAACACCGGGGAGCTGTTTTTT	CASSGHLGDERELNTGELFF
TRBD1	.	TRBV7-8	TRBJ1-6	TGTGCCAGTAGTATAGGGGTGGACAGGGTTGGATCACCCCTCCACTTT	CASSIGVDRVGSPLHF
.	.	TRBV5-6	TRBJ2-7	TGTGCCAGCAGCTTGAGGGCCGGGCACTACGAGCAGTACTTC	CASSLRAGHYEQYF
.	.	TRBV20-1	TRBJ1-4	TGCAGTGCTAACGGACTAGCGGGGTACAATGAAAAACTGTTTTTT	CSANGLAGYNEKLFF
.	once	TRBV11-3	TRBJ1-6	TGTGCCAGCAGCTTAGGGCTGGGCGGCTATAATTCACCCCTCCACTTT	CASSLGLGGYNSPLHF
.	.	TRBV2	TRBJ2-2	TGTGCCAGCCAGGACAGCAGGGCCGGGGAGCTGTTTTTT	CASQDSRAGELFF
.	.	TRBV7-9	TRBJ2-5	TGCGCCAGCAGCTATCTCGGGGGACAGCCTAAAGAGACCCAGTACTTC	CASSYLGGQPKETQYF
.	.	TRBV30	TRBJ1-2	TGTGCCTGGACGAAACAGGGAAATGGCTACACCTTC	CAWTKQGNGYTF
.	.	TRBV7-8	TRBJ2-1	TGTGCCAGCAGCTTTCACAGAGACTGTGACAGCCAGTACCAGTTCTTC	CASSFHRDCDSQYQFF
.	medium-sized	TRBV5-1	TRBJ1-1	TGCGCCAGCAGCGATTACAGCATCAACACTGAAGCTTTCTTT	CASSDYSINTEAFF
.	.	TRBV11-3	TRBJ2-3	TGTGCCAGCTCAGACCAGGCCAACGATACGCAGTATTTT	CASSDQANDTQYF
.	.	TRBV4-2	TRBJ1-1	TGTGCCAGCAGCCTTACCGGGGGAGAAGCTTTCTTT	CASSLTGGEAFF
.	.	TRBV7-9	TRBJ2-5	TGTGCCAGCAGCTGTGGAAGCGGCGAAGGGACCCAGTACTTC	CASSCGSGEGTQYF
.	many	TRBV7-8	TRBJ2-3	.	CASSLDGAEQYVGF
TRBD1	.	TRBV7-3	TRBJ2-5	TGTGCCACCAGCAGGGGCAGGGGGCAAGCACCCCTGTACTTC	CATSRGRGQAPLYF
.	.	TRBV10-2	TRBJ1-6	TGCGCCAGCAGTGAGAGAGGCAACTCCCTCAATTCATCCCTCCACTTT	CASSERGNSLNSSLHF
.	few	TRBV5-1	TRBJ2-5	TGCGCCAGCAGCTTAGACGGACGGAGGCAGACCCAGTACTTC	CASSLDGRRQTQYF
.	.	TRBV5-5	TRBJ2-5	TGTGCCAGCAGCTCAGGGAGCAAGCAAGAGACCCAGTACTTC	CASSSGSKQETQYF
TRBD1	.	TRBV10-1	TRBJ2-7	TGCGCCAGCAGTGAGCCGACCGGGACAGGGGGACCCAGCTCCTACGAGCAGTACTTC	CASSEPTGTGGPSSYEQYF
.	.	TRBV11-3	TRBJ1-2	TGTGCCAGCAGTGACTGGGGCAACTGTGGCTACACCTTC	CASSDWGNCGYTF
.	.	TRBV11-1	TRBJ1-1	TGTGCCAGCAGCGTAAGGGGAATCGTGACCCATGTTGAGGCTTTCTTT	CASSVRGIVTHVEAFF
.	.	TRBV2	TRBJ1-2	TGCGCCAGCAGCCAAGGGCTTGCAGGTGGGTACTCCTTC	CASSQGLAGGYSF
.	.	TRBV7-8	TRBJ1-1	TGTGCCAGCAGCTTAGAGGAGGGGCGGACTGAAGCTTTCTTT	CASSLEEGRTEAFF
TRBD1	.	TRBV29-1	TRBJ2-7	TGCACCGGGACAGGGATCCACGAGCAGTACTTC	CTGTGIHEQYF
.	.	TRBV7-8	TRBJ2-5	TGTGCCAGCAGCTTAGGGAGAGAGCGCGATACGCAGTCCCAGTACTTC	CASSLGRERDTQSQYF
.	.	TRBV2	TRBJ1-5	TGTGCCAGCAGCGACAGAGGCACTCATCCGCAGCATTTT	CASSDRGTHPQHF
.	.	TRBV24-1	TRBJ2-2	TGCGCCATCGTAGCTGGAGTCACCGGGGAGCTGTTTTTT	CAIVAGVTGELFF
TRBD1	few	TRBV7-9	TRBJ2-3	TGTGCCAGCAGCTCCTCCTGGACAGGGATAAACTATGGCTTT	CASSSSWTGINYGF
.	few	TRBV7-2	TRBJ1-2	TGTGCCAGCAGCTCGGAGACAGTCTATGGCTACACCTTC	CASSSETVYGYTF
TRBD2	.	TRBV7-8	TRBJ2-1	TGTGCCAGCAGCTTATATGGAAGCGGGAGCACTGATGAGCAGTTCTTC	CASSLYGSGSTDEQFF
TRBD2	.	TRBV7-9	TRBJ2-5	TGTGCCAGCAGCTTTCGCAGAAAGCGGGAGACCCAGGACTTC	CASSFRRKRETQDF
.	.	TRBV9	TRBJ2-7	TGTGCCAGCAGCTTAACTTCGGGATTCGAGCAGTACTTC	CASSLTSGFEQYF
.	.	TRBV29-1	TRBJ2-7	TGCAGCGTTGAACCTCCAGCCTCCTACGAGCAGTACTTC	CSVEPPASYEQYF
.	.	TRBV2	TRBJ2-7	TGTGCCAGCAGCGAGGACGGCCCTTCGAGAGCCGAGCAGTACTTC	CASSEDGPSRAEQYF
.	.	TRBV7-9	TRBJ2-3	TGTGCCAGCAGCTTAGCGGGTAGCTCCGAGGCCAACGACTTT	CASSLAGSSEANDF
.	.	TRBV20-1	TRBJ2-1	TGCAGTGCTAGGACGGACAGGGACTACGACAATGAGCAGTTCTTC	CSARTDRDYDNEQFF
TRBD1	.	TRBV11-1	TRBJ2-3	TGTGCCAGCAGCCCCCCAGGACAGGCCGATACGCAGTATTTT	CASSPPGQADTQYF
TRBD2	.	TRBV19	TRBJ2-3	TGTGCCAGTAGCCTGACTAGCGGGGCCGACACGCAGCAGTTT	CASSLTSGADTQQF
.	.	TRBV10-3	TRBJ1-4	TGCGTCATCAGTGAGAGAGACGGAGACCAGGTAAATGAAAAACTGTTTTTT	CVISERDGDQVNEKLFF